This TCR beta chain was recovered during a study of blood T cell repertoires in COVID-19. Study information: There were acute and convalescent COVID-19 samples, and they came from the United States, Italy and Spain.

In the authors' methods: Counts of nucleated cells, estimated from reference gene primer amplification, were obtained. Assay used: immunoSEQ multiplex PCR; TCRdb lists only in-frame clones, some missing. V and J calls and clone size are those listed in that table; D and trimming were worked out from the DNA. The sample carries more than 300,000 clones, approximately 88% recorded once. V was pared by 3 bases and J by 5 bases, with 5 bases of the junction left unmatched. This CDR3 has 16 residues. The V gene's germline CDR1 is SGHTA and CDR2 FQGNSA. The sequencing input was peripheral blood. The TCR comes from a young woman with COVID-19, enrolled during active disease. This chain links TRBV7-2 with TRBJ2-5; 14 bases fit TRBD2. The CDR3 loop is CASSFGTSGGGETQYF. The CDR3, as DNA: TGTGCCAGCAGCTTTGGGACTAGCGGGGGTGGTGAGACCCAGTACTTC.